These 27 T cell receptor beta chains share one sample of origin, sequenced in a study of CD8+ T cells in alopecia areata. Sorting of the five patients' CD4+ cells gave CD25+CD127- cells as the output. Sequencing used cDNA as its template, made by extracting RNA and reverse transcribing it. The repertoire was sequenced with immunoSEQ multiplex PCR; TCRdb's copy has only in-frame clones and lacks some. This table has under 40,000 clones, over 50% appearing once. The sample taken for sequencing was CD4+ Tregs sorted from blood. The receptors were gathered from a human donor with alopecia areata.

The chain couples TRBV7-8 to TRBJ2-2; unclear D gene. The CDR3 has 15 amino acids. Between the trimmed V and J ends, which lost 6 bases and 1 base, there was a span of 12 bases. Germline CDR1 SGHVS, CDR2 FQNEAQ. The DNA of the CDR3 is TGTGCCAGCAGAGGGAACCTCTTGAACACCGGGGAGCTGTTTTTT. This encodes CASRGNLLNTGELFF. Using reference TRBV7-8 and TRBJ2-2 for the parts outside the CDR3, the full variable domain is GAGVSQSPRYKVAKRGQDVALRCDPISGHVSLFWYQQALGQGPEFLTYFQNEAQLDKSGLPSDRFFAERPEGSVSTLKIQRTQQEDSAVYLCASRGNLLNTGELFFGEGSRLTVL.

The CDR3 nucleotides read TGTGCCAGCAGCGTAGCTCTTTACGGCAATTCACCCCTCCACTTT. Translated, it gives CASSVALYGNSPLHF. The chain couples TRBV9 to TRBJ1-6; no reliable D call. V was pared by 0 bases and J by 7 bases, with 11 bases between. Germline CDR1 is SGDLS and CDR2 is YYNGEE. CDR3 length: 15 amino acids.

The sample holds a few counts of this clone. This chain uses TRBV6-1 with TRBJ2-2; 7 nucleotides line up with TRBD2. The V gene's germline CDR1 is MNHNS and CDR2 SASEGT. The CDR3 runs to 13 residues. Trimming at V came to 10 bases and at J to 7 bases, leaving 9 bases not matched to a gene. CDR3 protein: CATRDYVGGELFF. The CDR3 bases are TGTGCCACAAGGGACTATGTGGGCGGGGAGCTGTTTTTT.

The chain recombines TRBV9 with TRBJ1-1; D not resolved. With 0 bases removed from V and 3 bases from J, the gap between germline ends came to 3 bases. The CDR3 totals 12 residues. The germline CDR1 and CDR2 sequences are SGDLS and YYNGEE. The CDR3 loop is CASSVGDTEAFF. The CDR3 DNA reads TGTGCCAGCAGCGTAGGAGACACTGAAGCTTTCTTT.

By sample share, this clone is medium-sized. The same CDR3 also results from other DNA sequences found in this sample. The V gene is TRBV5-6, the J gene TRBJ2-5; TRBD1 agrees at 10 bases. J was trimmed by 6 bases and V by 7 bases; bases with no gene match: 15. CDR1 is SGHDT and CDR2 is YYEEEE in the germline V gene. This CDR3 spans 16 amino acids. CDR3 in DNA: TGTGCCAGCTCGAGGGACAGGGGAAGCCTTGTTCAGACCCAGTACTTC. Translation gives CASSRDRGSLVQTQYF.

Only one count was recorded for this clone. This chain connects TRBV25-1 to TRBJ1-1; no definite D call. The V and J ends lost 6 bases and 5 bases respectively, with 13 bases between them. The CDR3 is made up of 13 amino acids. Germline V CDR1 and CDR2: MGHDK, SYGVNS. The CDR3 is CASSDLVRTEAFF. CDR3 in DNA: TGTGCCAGCAGCGATTTAGTGAGGACTGAAGCTTTCTTT.

The chain links TRBV2 to TRBJ2-1; a possible D gene is TRBD2 (5 bases). Trimming left V 1 base short and J 3 bases short, with 13 bases between. The CDR3 is made up of 16 amino acids. Germline V gene sequence: CDR1 SNHLY, CDR2 FYNNEI. The CDR3 is CASSEERASGYNEQFF. The CDR3 bases are TGTGCCAGCAGTGAAGAGAGGGCCTCGGGCTACAATGAGCAGTTCTTC.

The V gene is TRBV7-2, the J gene TRBJ2-4; 7 bases agree with TRBD2. With 3 bases clipped from V and 8 bases from J, the junction kept 7 bases outside the gene matches. Germline V gene data show CDR1 as SGHTA and CDR2 as FQGNSA. The length of the CDR3 is 14 residues. This chain's CDR3 is CASSFPVGRDIQYF. The CDR3 nucleotides read TGTGCCAGCAGCTTTCCCGTAGGGAGGGACATTCAGTACTTC.

The V and J genes are TRBV7-2 and TRBJ2-7; tentative D call: TRBD2 (5 bases). Germline V gives CDR1 SGHTA, CDR2 FQGNSA. The CDR3 extends over 13 amino acids. Between the trimmed V and J ends, which lost 7 bases and 7 bases, there was a span of 17 bases. This CDR3 is CASTLHLANEQYF. The CDR3 nucleotides are TGTGCCAGCACCCTTCACCTAGCAAATGAGCAGTACTTC.

The genes are TRBV9 and TRBJ2-2, with a possible D match to TRBD2 (6 bases). V was cut by 3 bases and J by 4 bases, with 19 bases left in between. The CDR3 is 17 amino acids. Looked up from germline, CDR1 is SGDLS and CDR2 is YYNGEE. The DNA of the CDR3 is TGTGCCAGCAGCGCCGGCCGGGGACTTCTTAGCACCGGGGAGCTGTTTTTT. This sequence encodes CASSAGRGLLSTGELFF.

The rearrangement joins TRBV4-3 to TRBJ2-7; 8 bases are shared with TRBD1. Germline V gene sequence: CDR1 LGHNA, CDR2 YSLEER. Trimming cost V 0 bases and J 1 base; bases outside gene matches: 11. CDR3 length: 18 residues. The CDR3 protein is CASSQDFSNRGDSYEQYF. The CDR3 DNA sequence: TGCGCCAGCAGCCAAGATTTTTCCAACAGGGGGGATTCCTACGAGCAGTACTTC.

The chain joins TRBV28 to TRBJ2-3, with 8 bases aligning to TRBD2. The CDR3 loop spans 17 amino acids. Germline V lookup: CDR1 MDHEN, CDR2 SYDVKM. CDR3 coding DNA: TGTGCGACCACCCCTCCCCCCGGGCGGGAGGTGGCAGATACGCAGTATTTT. Translated: CATTPPPGREVADTQYF.

The gene calls are TRBV11-2 and TRBJ2-5; D is possibly TRBD2 (6 bases). This CDR3 region has 14 residues. Per the germline V gene, CDR1 is SGHAT and CDR2 is FQNNGV. V was cut by 4 bases and J by 3 bases, with 12 bases left in between. Here the CDR3 reads CASSSMTREETQYF. CDR3 bases: TGTGCCAGCAGCTCGATGACTAGAGAAGAGACCCAGTACTTC.

The CDR3 is CASSFGQPPRIQYF. The CDR3 coding sequence is TGTGCCAGCAGCTTTGGGCAGCCGCCCAGGATTCAGTACTTC. The V call is TRBV5-4, the J call TRBJ2-4; D ambiguous. Trimming took 2 bases from V and 10 from J, leaving 16 bases between them. Germline-derived CDR1 and CDR2 are SGHNT and YYREEE (reference sequence). The CDR3 runs to 14 residues.

This clone was observed a handful of times. The rearrangement joins TRBV29-1 to TRBJ2-1; D not resolved. V lost 2 bases to trimming and J lost 0 bases, with 8 bases between them. CDR1 SQVTM and CDR2 ANQGSEA come from the germline V gene. The CDR3 is 14 residues long. CDR3 region: CSVEYLSSYNEQFF. The CDR3 bases are TGCAGCGTTGAATATTTGAGCTCCTACAATGAGCAGTTCTTC.

This chain uses TRBV7-9 with TRBJ1-2; D is uncertain. The CDR3 runs 13 residues. CDR1 and CDR2 from the germline V gene are SEHNR and FQNEAQ (reference sequence). V lost 7 bases, J lost 0 bases, and 9 bases lay in between. The CDR3 reads CASTHNPNYGYTF. The CDR3 DNA follows: TGTGCCAGCACCCACAACCCTAACTATGGCTACACCTTC.

This clone was counted only a few times. The chain is built from TRBV29-1 and TRBJ2-4; no clear D. The ends were cut back, 1 base at V and 6 bases at J, with 7 bases in the middle. The CDR3 loop spans 12 amino acids. The germline gives CDR1 SQVTM, CDR2 ANQGSEA. The CDR3 protein is CSVEAKRNIQYF. CDR3 coding DNA: TGCAGCGTTGAAGCGAAAAGAAACATTCAGTACTTC.

The genes are TRBV28 and TRBJ2-7, with 8 bases identical to TRBD1. This CDR3 has 15 residues. V shed 2 bases, J shed 12 bases, and the junction held 15 bases outside the gene matches. Germline values: CDR1 MDHEN, CDR2 SYDVKM. The chain's CDR3 is CASSLGTGRPLGWYF. In nucleotides, the CDR3 is TGTGCCAGCAGTTTAGGGACAGGCCGCCCTTTGGGGTGGTACTTC.

The chain employs TRBV20-1 and TRBJ2-7; D is unclear. Germline V gives CDR1 DFQATT, CDR2 SNEGSKA (reference sequence). The CDR3 has 11 amino acids. Trimming took off 3 bases at V and 4 bases at J, with 7 bases between the two ends. The CDR3 sequence: CSASSPYEQYF. The CDR3 DNA sequence: TGCAGTGCTAGCTCGCCTTACGAGCAGTACTTC.

This clone was seen a few times. V and J are TRBV4-3 and TRBJ2-7; 7 nucleotides match TRBD2. This CDR3 contains 14 residues. J gave up 5 bases and V 5 bases, and 9 bases lay outside the gene matches. CDR1 and CDR2 from the germline V gene are LGHNA and YSLEER. The CDR3 here is CASSEWGRGNEQYF. For the CDR3, the DNA is TGCGCCAGCAGCGAGTGGGGGAGGGGAAACGAGCAGTACTTC.

The gene calls are TRBV21-1 and TRBJ2-1; the table's D call, TRBD2, has no DNA check behind it. TRBV21-1 is a pseudogene. CDR3 length equals 17 residues. The CDR3 sequence: CASSFPSRDRGGVEQFF. As DNA, the CDR3 is TGTGCCAGCAGCTTCCCTAGCCGGGACCGAGGAGGGGTTGAGCAGTTCTTC.

This clone was observed a single time. The chain recombines TRBV28 with TRBJ1-2, with TRBD1 identical over 8 bases. The junction had 14 bases not matched to a gene; V was cut back by 5 bases and J by 0 bases. Germline V gene sequence: CDR1 MDHEN, CDR2 SYDVKM. The CDR3 sequence is 18 residues long. The CDR3: CASSPMTGAVGANYGYTF. The CDR3 DNA sequence: TGTGCCAGCAGTCCCATGACAGGGGCGGTGGGAGCTAACTATGGCTACACCTTC.

This clone showed up just a few times. The V gene is TRBV5-1, the J gene TRBJ1-2, with a tentative D call TRBD1 (6 bases). Per the germline V gene, CDR1 is SGHRS and CDR2 is YFSETQ. This CDR3 is built from 15 residues. Trimming removed 3 bases from V and 8 bases from J, with 20 bases in between. CDR3 DNA: TGCGCCAGCAGCTCCTTGCAGGGGCGGACGGCAGGCTACACCTTC. Its translation is CASSSLQGRTAGYTF.

The chain couples TRBV6-5 to TRBJ1-1, with TRBD1 matching over 7 bases. The germline V gene has CDR1 MNHEY and CDR2 SVGAGI. The CDR3 is 13 amino acids. V lost 4 bases, J lost 3 bases, and 2 bases stayed unmatched. Here the CDR3 DNA reads TGTGCCAGCAGTTTGGGACAGCACACTGAAGCTTTCTTT. The encoded protein is CASSLGQHTEAFF.

This chain connects TRBV7-9 to TRBJ1-2; D is ambiguous. V was shortened by 5 bases and J by 1 base, with 5 bases between the two germline ends. This CDR3 comprises 12 residues. Per the germline V gene, CDR1 is SEHNR and CDR2 is FQNEAQ (reference sequence). CDR3 loop: CASSINNYGYTF. Here the CDR3 DNA reads TGTGCCAGCAGCATCAATAACTATGGCTACACCTTC.

This clone was counted a few times. The chain has TRBV9 and TRBJ2-5; D unclear. CDR3 length: 16 amino acids. Germline V CDR1 and CDR2: SGDLS, YYNGEE. Trimming left V 0 bases short and J 2 bases short, with 14 bases between. The CDR3 DNA follows: TGTGCCAGCAGCGTAGAGTCCTGGGCCACACAAGAGACCCAGTACTTC. This gives the protein CASSVESWATQETQYF.

The V gene is TRBV11-2, the J gene TRBJ1-2, with D possibly TRBD1 on 5 matching bases. This CDR3 comprises 14 residues. Germline loops: CDR1 SGHAT, CDR2 FQNNGV. Trimming cost V 5 bases and J 7 bases, with 17 bases left between them. CDR3 DNA: TGTGCCAGCAGCCACACCCGGGGGGATGGTGGCTACACCTTC. Translating gives CASSHTRGDGGYTF.